The clone carrying this T cell receptor beta chain has just one count. Participant ages covered roughly 18 to 89 years across about 22 US areas. Participant-reported clinical history was the basis for cohort assignment. CDR3 length: 17 residues. Trimming took 0 bases from V and 7 from J; bases not matched to a gene: 11. Germline V CDR1 and CDR2: LGHNA, YSLEER. Sequenced by immunoSEQ multiplex PCR; TCRdb stores in-frame clones only, minus some. The table records 200,000 or so clones, 87% of them present only once. This entry belongs to a study of blood T cell repertoires in COVID-19. Turning to the study itself: Either two negative PCRs, clearance, or symptom resolution qualified Cohort 3 donors as recovered. PBMCs, B-cell-depleted T cells, or T cells were the source of the cDNA or gDNA that made up the material.

The TCR originated in a man aged 30-40 years in a cohort exposed to, infected with or recovered from COVID-19 (not recorded which). The specimen sequenced was PBMCs or T cells enriched from blood (not recorded which). The chain recombines TRBV4-3 with TRBJ2-1; the match to TRBD2 covers 8 bases. CDR3 sequence: CASSQDLTSGGLNEQFF. CDR3 DNA: TGCGCCAGCAGCCAAGACCTGACCAGCGGGGGTCTAAATGAGCAGTTCTTC.